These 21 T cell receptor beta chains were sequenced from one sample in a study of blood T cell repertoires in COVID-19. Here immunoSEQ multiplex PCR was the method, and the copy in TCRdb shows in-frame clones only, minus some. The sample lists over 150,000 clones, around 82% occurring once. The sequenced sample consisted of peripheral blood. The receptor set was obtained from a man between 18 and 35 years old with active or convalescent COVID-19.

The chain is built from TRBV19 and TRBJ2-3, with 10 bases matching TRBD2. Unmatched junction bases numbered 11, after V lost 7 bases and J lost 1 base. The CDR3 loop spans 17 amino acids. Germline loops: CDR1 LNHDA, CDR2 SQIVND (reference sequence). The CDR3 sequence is CASKSGGGGKGTDTQYF. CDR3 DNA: TGTGCCAGTAAGAGCGGGGGGGGCGGAAAGGGCACAGATACGCAGTATTTT.

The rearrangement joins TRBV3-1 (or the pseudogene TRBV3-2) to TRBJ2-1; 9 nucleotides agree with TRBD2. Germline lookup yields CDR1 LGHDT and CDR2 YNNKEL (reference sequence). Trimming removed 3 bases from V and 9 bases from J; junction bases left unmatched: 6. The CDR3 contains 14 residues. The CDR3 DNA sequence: TGTGCCAGCAGCCATCGGACTAGCGAAGGTGAGCAGTTCTTC. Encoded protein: CASSHRTSEGEQFF.

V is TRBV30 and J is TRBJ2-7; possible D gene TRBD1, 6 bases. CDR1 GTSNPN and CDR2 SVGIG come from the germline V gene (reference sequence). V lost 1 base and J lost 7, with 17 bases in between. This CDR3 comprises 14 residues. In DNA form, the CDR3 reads TGTGCCTGGAGTGAGGGGACACCCCAAGAGGAGCAGTACTTC. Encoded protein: CAWSEGTPQEEQYF.

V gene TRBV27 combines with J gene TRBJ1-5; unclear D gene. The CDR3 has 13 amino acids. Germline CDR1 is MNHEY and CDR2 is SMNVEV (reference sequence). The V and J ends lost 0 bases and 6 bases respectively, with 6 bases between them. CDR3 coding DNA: TGTGCCAGCAGTTTATCGCGGTTTCAGCCCCAGCATTTT. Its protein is CASSLSRFQPQHF.

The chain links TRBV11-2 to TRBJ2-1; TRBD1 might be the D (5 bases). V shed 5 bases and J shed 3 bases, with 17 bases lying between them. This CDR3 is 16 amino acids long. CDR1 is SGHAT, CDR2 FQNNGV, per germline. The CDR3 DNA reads TGTGCCAGCAGCCCAAGGGGCACCGTCGACTACAATGAGCAGTTCTTC. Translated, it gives CASSPRGTVDYNEQFF.

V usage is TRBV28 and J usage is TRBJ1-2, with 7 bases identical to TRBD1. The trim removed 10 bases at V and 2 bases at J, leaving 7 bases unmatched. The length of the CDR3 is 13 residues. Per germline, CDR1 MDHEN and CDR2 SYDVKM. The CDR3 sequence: CAIKTGSNYGYTF. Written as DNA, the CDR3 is TGTGCCATCAAGACAGGGTCCAACTATGGCTACACCTTC.

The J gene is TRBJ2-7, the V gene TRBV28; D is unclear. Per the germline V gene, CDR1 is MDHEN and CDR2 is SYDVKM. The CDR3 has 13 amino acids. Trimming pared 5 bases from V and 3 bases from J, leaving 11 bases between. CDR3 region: CASSPSGNYEQYF. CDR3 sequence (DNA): TGTGCCAGCAGTCCCTCAGGAAACTACGAGCAGTACTTC.

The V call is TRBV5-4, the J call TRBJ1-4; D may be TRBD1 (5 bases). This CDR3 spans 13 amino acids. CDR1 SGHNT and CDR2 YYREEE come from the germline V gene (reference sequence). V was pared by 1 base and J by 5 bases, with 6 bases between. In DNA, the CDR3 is TGTGCCAGCAGCTTGAGGGGCAATGAAAAACTGTTTTTT. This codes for CASSLRGNEKLFF.

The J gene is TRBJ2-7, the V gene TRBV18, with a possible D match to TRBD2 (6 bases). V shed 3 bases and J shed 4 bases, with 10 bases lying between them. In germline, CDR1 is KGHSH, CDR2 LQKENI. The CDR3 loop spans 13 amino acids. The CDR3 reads CASSPQEGYEQYF. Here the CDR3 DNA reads TGTGCCAGCTCACCCCAGGAGGGGTACGAGCAGTACTTC.

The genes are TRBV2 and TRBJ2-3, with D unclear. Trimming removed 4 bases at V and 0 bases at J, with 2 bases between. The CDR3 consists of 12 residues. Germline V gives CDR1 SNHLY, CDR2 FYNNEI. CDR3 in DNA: TGTGCCAGCAGTGCTAGCACAGATACGCAGTATTTT. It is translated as CASSASTDTQYF.

The CDR3 reads CASSPFGGANTGELFF. Here the CDR3 DNA reads TGTGCCAGCAGTCCCTTTGGGGGGGCGAACACCGGGGAGCTGTTTTTT. V gene TRBV28 combines with J gene TRBJ2-2; 7 positions match TRBD2. This CDR3 spans 16 amino acids. V dropped 5 bases and J dropped 0; count of bases not matched to a gene: 6. Germline CDR1 reads MDHEN; CDR2 reads SYDVKM.

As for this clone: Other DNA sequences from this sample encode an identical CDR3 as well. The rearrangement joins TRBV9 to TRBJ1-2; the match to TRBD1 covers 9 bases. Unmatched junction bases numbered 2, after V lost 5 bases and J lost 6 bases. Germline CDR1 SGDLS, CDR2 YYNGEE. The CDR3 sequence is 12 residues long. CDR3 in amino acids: CASSGTGHGYTF. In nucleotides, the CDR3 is TGTGCCAGCAGTGGGACAGGGCATGGCTACACCTTC.

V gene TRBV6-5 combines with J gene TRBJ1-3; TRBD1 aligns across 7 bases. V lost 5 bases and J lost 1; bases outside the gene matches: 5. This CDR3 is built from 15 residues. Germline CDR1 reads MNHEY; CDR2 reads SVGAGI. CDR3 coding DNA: TGTGCCAGCAGTCGAGGGGGCCTTTCTGGAAACACCATATATTTT. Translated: CASSRGGLSGNTIYF.

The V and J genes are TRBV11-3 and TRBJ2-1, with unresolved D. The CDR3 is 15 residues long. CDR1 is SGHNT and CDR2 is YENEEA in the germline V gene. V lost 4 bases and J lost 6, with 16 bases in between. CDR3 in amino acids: CASSSRNAAPNEQFF. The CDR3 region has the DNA TGTGCCAGCAGCTCACGTAACGCAGCGCCCAATGAGCAGTTCTTC.

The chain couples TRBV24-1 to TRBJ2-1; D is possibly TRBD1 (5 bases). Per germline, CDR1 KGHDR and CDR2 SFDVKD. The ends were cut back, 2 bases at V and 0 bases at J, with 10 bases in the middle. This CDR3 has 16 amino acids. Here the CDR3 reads CATSDWSRVSYNEQFF. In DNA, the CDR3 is TGTGCCACCAGTGATTGGTCCAGGGTCTCCTACAATGAGCAGTTCTTC.

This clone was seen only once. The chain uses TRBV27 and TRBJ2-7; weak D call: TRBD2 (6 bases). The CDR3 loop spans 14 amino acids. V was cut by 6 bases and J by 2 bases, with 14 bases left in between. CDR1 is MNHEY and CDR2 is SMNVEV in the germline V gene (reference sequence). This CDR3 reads CASSRGGPTYEQYF. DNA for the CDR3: TGTGCCAGCAGCCGAGGAGGGCCGACCTACGAGCAGTACTTC.

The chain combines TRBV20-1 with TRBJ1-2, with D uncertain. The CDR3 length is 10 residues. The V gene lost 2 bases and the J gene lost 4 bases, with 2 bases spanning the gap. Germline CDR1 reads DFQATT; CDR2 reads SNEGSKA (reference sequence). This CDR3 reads CSARLYGYTF. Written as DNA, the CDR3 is TGCAGTGCTAGACTCTATGGCTACACCTTC.

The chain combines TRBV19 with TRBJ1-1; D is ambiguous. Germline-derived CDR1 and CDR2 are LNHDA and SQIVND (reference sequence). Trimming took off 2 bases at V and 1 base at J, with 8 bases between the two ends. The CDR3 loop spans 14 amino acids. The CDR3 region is CASSILGRNTEAFF. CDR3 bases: TGTGCCAGTAGTATACTTGGCCGGAACACTGAAGCTTTCTTT.

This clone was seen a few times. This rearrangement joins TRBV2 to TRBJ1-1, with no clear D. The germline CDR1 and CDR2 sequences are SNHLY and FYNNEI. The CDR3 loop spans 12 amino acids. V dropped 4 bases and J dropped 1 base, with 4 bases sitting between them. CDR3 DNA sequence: TGTGCCAGCAGTGTCGGGAACACTGAAGCTTTCTTT. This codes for CASSVGNTEAFF.

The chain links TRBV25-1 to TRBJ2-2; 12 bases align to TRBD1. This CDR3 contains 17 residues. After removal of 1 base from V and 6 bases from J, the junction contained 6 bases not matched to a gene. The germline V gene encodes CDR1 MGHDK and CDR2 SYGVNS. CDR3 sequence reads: CASSESRDRGLAGELFF. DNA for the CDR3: TGTGCCAGCAGTGAATCAAGGGACAGGGGGCTCGCCGGGGAGCTGTTTTTT.

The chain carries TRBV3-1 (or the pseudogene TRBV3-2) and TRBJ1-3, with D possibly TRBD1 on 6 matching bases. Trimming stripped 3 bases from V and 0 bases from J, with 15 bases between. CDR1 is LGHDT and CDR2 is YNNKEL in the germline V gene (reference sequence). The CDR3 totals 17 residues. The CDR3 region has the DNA TGTGCCAGCAGCCAGCCTCCCGGACAGCACTCTGGAAACACCATATATTTT. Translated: CASSQPPGQHSGNTIYF.